Reported below is one T cell receptor beta chain. This sample was taken from a study of blood T cell repertoires in COVID-19. Some clones are missing from TCRdb's copy, which holds only in-frame ones; the method was immunoSEQ multiplex PCR. Of 350,000 to 550,000 clones listed, about 85% are singletons. Trimming cost V 7 bases and J 1 base, with 8 bases left between them. Germline V CDR1 and CDR2: SEHNR, FQNEAQ (reference sequence). There are 12 residues in the CDR3. The sequenced sample was PBMCs or T cells enriched from blood (not recorded which). The chain links TRBV7-9 to TRBJ2-7; tentative D call: TRBD1 (6 bases). The receptor was derived from a woman younger than 35 with acute COVID-19. CDR3 region: CASMGQSYEQYF. Here the CDR3 DNA reads TGTGCCAGCATGGGACAATCCTACGAGCAGTACTTC.